Following are 27 T cell receptor beta chains from one sample sequenced in a study of monozygotic twins with inflammatory bowel disease. TCRdb reprocessed the 5' RACE reads; each CDR3 protein has one entry and no DNA is given. Its table lists some 330,000 distinct CDR3 sequences. Material for sequencing was blood. The receptors come from a human donor with ulcerative colitis or Crohn's disease, or a healthy co-twin of an affected twin (not recorded which).

CDR3: CASSEIPENGYTF. The chain joins TRBV7-3 to TRBJ1-2. The CDR3 contains 13 residues. Germline lookup yields CDR1 SGHTA and CDR2 FQGTGA.

The V call is TRBV5-1, the J call TRBJ1-5; TCRdb's assignment of TRBD1 cannot be checked, as there is no DNA. The germline gives CDR1 SGHRS, CDR2 YFSETQ. This CDR3 spans 17 amino acids. The CDR3 is CASSLRPGGLSNQPQHF.

V and J are TRBV7-9 and TRBJ1-4. The CDR3 is 12 amino acids. In germline, CDR1 is SEHNR, CDR2 FQNEAQ (reference sequence). The CDR3 loop reads CASSSLVEKLFF.

V usage is TRBV4-3 and J usage is TRBJ2-7. The CDR3 loop spans 15 amino acids. The germline V gene has CDR1 LGHNA and CDR2 YSLEER. This chain's CDR3 is CASSQTTSSSYEQYF.

V gene TRBV18 combines with J gene TRBJ2-4. The length of the CDR3 is 16 residues. Germline CDR1 reads KGHSH; CDR2 reads LQKENI. The CDR3 loop is CASSPSGRVDRNIQYF. Variable domain in full (rest from reference TRBV18 and TRBJ2-4): NAGVMQNPRHLVRRRGQEARLRCSPMKGHSHVYWYRQLPEEGLKFMVYLQKENIIDESGMPKERFSAEFPKEGPSILRIQQVVRGDSAAYFCASSPSGRVDRNIQYFGAGTRLSVL.

This sequence joins TRBV7-3 and TRBJ1-1. This CDR3 is 13 amino acids long. Germline CDR1 SGHTA, CDR2 FQGTGA. The CDR3 is CASSLSPATEAFF. The whole variable domain, filled in from reference TRBV7-3 and TRBJ1-1, reads GAGVSQTPSNKVTEKGKYVELRCDPISGHTALYWYRQSLGQGPEFLIYFQGTGAADDSGLPNDRFFAVRPEGSVSTLKIQRTERGDSAVYLCASSLSPATEAFFGQGTRLTVV.

V and J are TRBV3-1 and TRBJ1-2; TCRdb lists TRBD1, though no DNA is available to test this call. CDR1 LGHDT and CDR2 YNNKEL come from the germline V gene (reference sequence). This CDR3 spans 18 amino acids. The CDR3 sequence: CASSQRGGSGQANYGYTF.

V and J are TRBV5-1 and TRBJ1-4; the TRBD1 assignment by TCRdb is unverifiable without DNA. The CDR3 length is 13 residues. CDR1 and CDR2 from the germline V gene are SGHRS and YFSETQ. CDR3 in amino acids: CASSMRGNEKLLF. Full variable domain (remainder filled in from reference TRBV5-1 and TRBJ1-4): KAGVTQTPRYLIKTRGQQVTLSCSPISGHRSVSWYQQTPGQGLQFLFEYFSETQRNKGNFPGRFSGRQFSNSRSEMNVSTLELGDSALYLCASSMRGNEKLLFGSGTQLSVL.

The chain couples TRBV7-8 to TRBJ1-4; TCRdb gives TRBD1 as the D gene, but with no DNA this cannot be confirmed. The V gene's germline CDR1 is SGHVS and CDR2 FQNEAQ. The CDR3 has 16 residues. CDR3 residues: CASSLGLGQGSEKLFF.

This chain links TRBV10-3 with TRBJ2-7; with no DNA, the TCRdb D assignment of TRBD2 cannot be verified. The CDR3 has 14 residues. Looked up from germline, CDR1 is ENHRY and CDR2 is SYGVKD. This CDR3 is CAISEVTRTPEQYF.

The gene calls are TRBV6-6 and TRBJ2-7; TCRdb's assignment of TRBD1 cannot be checked, as there is no DNA. Germline V gene sequence: CDR1 MNHNY, CDR2 SVGAGI (reference sequence). The CDR3 totals 12 residues. CDR3 sequence: CASSWDTYEQYF.

The rearrangement uses TRBV6-5 and TRBJ1-5; lacking DNA, the TRBD1 call made by TCRdb goes unchecked. The CDR3 consists of 14 residues. Germline V lookup: CDR1 MNHEY, CDR2 SVGAGI. The CDR3: CASSYSGGARKMHF.

V is TRBV7-2 and J is TRBJ2-3. Germline CDR1 is SGHTA and CDR2 is FQGNSA. This CDR3 spans 15 amino acids. CDR3 protein: CASSLSRQSSDTQYF.

The genes are TRBV19 and TRBJ1-1; the TCRdb D gene call, TRBD1, has no DNA to confirm it. CDR1 is LNHDA, CDR2 SQIVND, per germline (reference sequence). The CDR3 has 17 residues. The CDR3 sequence: CASSGRGAKRTNTEAFF.

This chain uses TRBV28 with TRBJ2-5; TCRdb indicates TRBD1, and absent DNA this call remains unverified. Germline CDR1 MDHEN, CDR2 SYDVKM. CDR3 size: 13 residues. The CDR3 loop is CASKGVVQETQYF.

The CDR3: CAWSVGQLNIQYF. This chain joins TRBV30 and TRBJ2-4. CDR1 and CDR2 from the germline V gene are GTSNPN and SVGIG (reference sequence). CDR3 length: 13 residues.

The chain joins TRBV4-3 to TRBJ2-7; with no DNA, the TCRdb D assignment of TRBD2 cannot be verified. CDR3 length equals 16 residues. Germline V gives CDR1 LGHNA, CDR2 YSLEER. CDR3 region: CASSQDKIGLAYEQYF.

This sequence joins TRBV7-2 and TRBJ1-1; lacking DNA, the TRBD1 call made by TCRdb goes unchecked. Germline assignment: CDR1 SGHTA and CDR2 FQGNSA. The CDR3 has 12 residues. CDR3 amino acids: CASSDTGVGAFF.

The V and J genes are TRBV2 and TRBJ2-7; TCRdb calls TRBD2, which cannot be checked without DNA. Germline V gives CDR1 SNHLY, CDR2 FYNNEI. This CDR3 has 18 residues. Here the CDR3 reads CASSGFGVSASASYEQYF.

The chain carries TRBV9 and TRBJ2-7. Germline V gene lookup returns CDR1 SGDLS and CDR2 YYNGEE. CDR3 length: 14 residues. The CDR3 sequence: CASSADTFSYEQYF.

The chain has TRBV7-2 and TRBJ2-1; TCRdb calls TRBD1, which cannot be checked without DNA. Germline loops: CDR1 SGHTA, CDR2 FQGNSA. The CDR3 length is 17 residues. CDR3 sequence: CASSLVPGGQSYNEQFF.

The chain couples TRBV30 to TRBJ1-5; the TCRdb call, TRBD1, lacks DNA for checking. The CDR3 runs to 14 residues. Germline V gene data show CDR1 as GTSNPN and CDR2 as SVGIG (reference sequence). The CDR3 reads CAWNPDRGSQPQHF.

The V call is TRBV4-3, the J call TRBJ1-1. Germline V gives CDR1 LGHNA, CDR2 YSLEER. CDR3 length: 14 residues. CDR3 sequence: CASSLGVSSERAFF.

V usage is TRBV29-1 and J usage is TRBJ1-2; TCRdb returns TRBD1, unconfirmable since there is no DNA. The CDR3 totals 13 residues. The V gene's germline CDR1 is SQVTM and CDR2 ANQGSEA. The CDR3 reads CSTRQGASYGYTF.

The chain combines TRBV28 with TRBJ2-2. This CDR3 is built from 13 residues. Germline CDR1 is MDHEN and CDR2 is SYDVKM. The CDR3 is CASSTRELGELFF.

This CDR3 reads CSAQDNHSGANVLTF. The chain recombines TRBV20-1 with TRBJ2-6; TCRdb designates TRBD1, a call that cannot be tested without DNA. CDR3 length: 15 residues. The germline CDR1 and CDR2 sequences are DFQATT and SNEGSKA (reference sequence).

The rearrangement uses TRBV15 and TRBJ2-7; as DNA is missing, the TRBD1 call by TCRdb cannot be tested. The CDR3 runs 16 residues. Germline CDR1 LNHNV, CDR2 YYDKDF (reference sequence). The CDR3 protein is CATSRVDRTLSYEQYF.